This TCR beta chain was profiled in a study of shared clonotypes between healthy human individuals (dated by TCRdb to 2019 to 2021). Background for the entire study: A couple of women and a few men aged 18 to 49 years were included in the cohort. Between about 0.8 and 8.9 billion PBMCs per donor were obtained by leukapheresis. The study deeply sequenced blood TCR repertoires of five healthy adults to estimate repertoire size and the extent of clonotype sharing between individuals. Libraries were prepared and TCR repertoires were sequenced by different laboratories using diverse techniques, in order to increase sequencing depth and limit assay-specific biases. For each donor, CD4 naive and CD4 memory were each run on three plates, CD8 naive on two plates, and CD8 memory on one plate.

TCR CDR3 regions were amplified from genomic DNA by multiplex PCR using the deep immunoSEQ assay. For each cell subset, the extracted genomic DNA was distributed evenly across all wells of several immunoSEQ 96-well plates, and each plate served as one replicate. Each replicate PCR for sorted subsets received approximately 200 ng genomic DNA, equal to tens of thousands of T cell genomes. Purified libraries were quantified with a Qubit 3.0 fluorometer, sized on a Bioanalyzer 2100, and re-quantified with the KAPA Library Quantification kit. A separate single-read 150-cycle Illumina NextSeq 550 flow cell was used to sequence each immunoSEQ 96-well plate. The source study handled its data this way. Because only junctional sequences without quality scores were contained in the immunoSEQ output, filtering matching that applied to full-length reads could not be performed. Sequences were annotated with PyIR, a Python wrapper for IgBLAST v1.9, using IMGT germline references to assign V/J genes and CDR3. Reads with weak V/J assignments (E-value above 1e-6), missing CDR3, stop codons, out-of-frame junctions, or ambiguous translated residues were removed. V3J clonotypes were defined as sequences sharing the same inferred V gene, J gene, and CDR3 amino acid sequence. Percentage overlap between repertoires was computed as shared unique clonotypes divided by the size of the smaller repertoire. Three approaches were used to assess repertoire richness: RTK rarefaction, the Chao1 estimator, and Recon v2.1 estimates of unobserved clonotypes. Generation probabilities were computed with OLGA for all TCRbeta clonotypes obtained by the gDNA method from a few donors. This is the immuneACCESS table as TCRdb keeps it, with only in-frame sequences that have V and J called. A part of the clones is gone; compared with another copy, unresolved V genes explain less than half, and the rest is unexplained. That table furnishes V, J and clone size, whereas the DNA furnished D and trimming. The sample table holds 550,000 to 850,000 clones, of which over 55% were seen once. Around 1.8% of the sample is in the top ten clones.

Healthy HIV-negative adults with no recently reported acute infections or vaccinations were included as donors. All donors were Caucasian adults living in Nashville, Tennessee, USA. CD4+ T cells were enriched through magnetic negative selection, after which naive cells were positively selected on CD45RA and the remaining negative fraction served as the memory subset. Blood was collected by leukapheresis, and PBMCs were isolated by Ficoll-Histopaque density gradient centrifugation and then cryopreserved in liquid nitrogen vapor phase. Analytical flow cytometry was used to check the purity and quantity of every magnetically sorted T cell population. From each sorted fraction, genomic DNA was isolated and quantified by UV absorbance on a Nanodrop 2000c. The CDR3 has 14 amino acids, counting the end cysteine and phenylalanine. The DNA shown is the 42-base CDR3, in frame from base 1. Sequences MNHEY (CDR1) and SVGAGI (CDR2) are obtained from the germline V gene. Ends trimmed: V by 6 bases, J by 1 base; bases unmatched to a gene: 4.

The paper's findings and limits, for the study overall: Pairwise subsampling indicated that sequencing depth was expected to affect the degree of clonotype sharing among donors. Compared with non-shared clonotypes, clonotypes shared by all four sorted-subset donors had higher generation probabilities. Sampling was restricted to blood, and TCR repertoires in tissues likely differ from the TCR repertoires found in blood. Approximately 5% of naive CD4, 3% to 3.5% of naive CD8, approximately 2% of memory CD4, and roughly 0.4% of memory CD8 clonotypes were shared across several donors. The small number of donors limited the genetic and exposure-history diversity represented. Naive subsets generally had larger estimated clonotype richness than memory subsets did. Incomplete sequencing was indicated by rarefaction of sorted-subset datasets, despite the large sequencing depth.

A remark on this clone: This clone's antigen is unknown. The record has no base qualities; no much larger clone is one base away.

Recombination linked TRBV6-5 to TRBJ1-1, with 8 bases aligning to TRBD1. Sample: memory CD4+ T cells sorted from blood. Taken with the paper, the label for cell subset or site translates to: CD45RA-negative fraction. The receptor's source is a woman in her 30s in good health. The CDR3 protein: CASRPQGANTEAFF. The nucleotide sequence is TGTGCCAGCAGACCCCAGGGGGCGAACACTGAAGCTTTCTTT.